These T cell receptor beta chains were read from a single sample in a study of T cells expressing NK-cell markers. TCRdb reprocessed the 5' RACE reads, keeping one entry per CDR3 protein, no DNA. This sample's clone table lists 300,000 to 500,000 distinct CDR3 sequences. Sequenced sample: blood T cells: a sorted CD56 or NKG2C T cell subset, CD4+ or CD8+ T cells, or bulk PBMC T cells (not recorded which). The source is a woman between 50 and 59 years old in good health. Each CDR3 is given with its conserved first and last residue.

v_call	j_call	cdr3_aa
TRBV5-1	TRBJ2-5	CASLRTGLPRTEETQYF
TRBV5-1	TRBJ2-3	CASSLEPPSADTQYF
TRBV24-1	TRBJ2-7	CATSPTGLDEQYF
TRBV20-1	TRBJ2-2	CSARRTNTGELFF
TRBV7-8	TRBJ2-5	CASSLLSGAGETQYF
TRBV3-1	TRBJ2-5	CASSPTPTSGRGETQYF
TRBV3-1	TRBJ2-2	CASSQRQAANTGELFF
TRBV11-2	TRBJ2-1	CASRLAGVGSYNEQFF
TRBV5-6	TRBJ2-2	CASSLRRAVFTGELFF
TRBV4-1	TRBJ1-1	CASSHGKGGAYTEAFF
TRBV14	TRBJ2-7	CASSHRTTYYEQYF
TRBV12-3/TRBV12-4	TRBJ2-5	CASSRPGLAGEETQYF
TRBV15	TRBJ2-4	CATSRDRSQGTAKNIQYF
TRBV6-1	TRBJ2-7	CATSQPGLAGGRTSYEQYF
TRBV12-3/TRBV12-4	TRBJ2-2	CASRGPGESGELFF
TRBV27	TRBJ2-7	CASSWGPYYEQYF
TRBV25-1	TRBJ2-7	CASSRGLATRKGNEQYF
TRBV29-1	TRBJ2-3	CSVGIAGSTDTQYF
TRBV15	TRBJ2-1	CATSRDRGLTNSEQFF
TRBV5-1	TRBJ1-2	CASSLSQQGSGYTF
TRBV7-9	TRBJ2-7	CASSSRQGRNEQYF
TRBV18	TRBJ2-6	CASSPSDSSGANVLTF
TRBV12-3/TRBV12-4	TRBJ2-5	CASSQPGQVPRETQYF
TRBV7-9	TRBJ1-3	CASSLRPGIRNTIYF
TRBV5-6	TRBJ2-1	CASSGDGANEQFF
TRBV4-1	TRBJ2-7	CASSQEPGSYEQYF
TRBV29-1	TRBJ2-3	CSVEGHRGLVDTQYF
TRBV21-1	TRBJ2-3	CASSYTNGLLTDTQYF
TRBV7-9	TRBJ2-5	CASSLGASNKETQYF
TRBV11-2	TRBJ2-5	CASSPRQAYQETQYF